These T cell receptor beta chains were read from a single sample in a study of CD8 T cells in ankylosing spondylitis. Using its own MiXCR run on the 5' RACE reads, TCRdb lists one record per CDR3 protein. This table has about 510,000 distinct CDR3 sequences, roughly 5.2% appearing once. The material sequenced was blood, either unsorted or a sorted T cell fraction (not recorded which). The receptor source for this set is a male donor with ankylosing spondylitis. Each CDR3 is given with its conserved first and last residue. The D gene is left open where the match is weak. Part of the rows lack a size; the others show once, few, many or a class for expanded clones.

abundance: many
v_gene: TRBV29-1
d_gene: TRBD2
j_gene: TRBJ2-5
CDR3nt: TGCAGCGTTGTAGTGGGCGGGAGCGAGACCCAGTACTTC
CDR3aa: CSVVVGGSETQYF

abundance: many
v_gene: TRBV29-1
d_gene: .
j_gene: TRBJ2-1
CDR3nt: TGCAGCGTTGACCAAACTACGAGGGCTGAGCAGTTCTTC
CDR3aa: CSVDQTTRAEQFF

abundance: many
v_gene: TRBV18
d_gene: .
j_gene: TRBJ2-5
CDR3nt: TGTGCCAGCTCACCACCGGCGGTATCCGAAGAGACCCAGTACTTC
CDR3aa: CASSPPAVSEETQYF

abundance: many
v_gene: TRBV6-1
d_gene: TRBD1
j_gene: TRBJ1-4
CDR3nt: TGTGCCACCAGGACAGGGGGAAGGGGATGGGAAAAACTGTTTTTT
CDR3aa: CATRTGGRGWEKLFF

abundance: many
v_gene: TRBV29-1
d_gene: .
j_gene: TRBJ1-2
CDR3nt: TGCAGCGTGAGGGGTCTAGAGGGCCCGGGCGGCTACACCTTC
CDR3aa: CSVRGLEGPGGYTF

abundance: many
v_gene: TRBV4-3
d_gene: TRBD2
j_gene: TRBJ2-3
CDR3nt: TGCGCCAGCAGCCCACGGGAGGGGGATACGCAGTATTTT
CDR3aa: CASSPREGDTQYF

abundance: many
v_gene: TRBV7-9
d_gene: .
j_gene: TRBJ1-4
CDR3nt: TGTGCCAGCAGCGCCGCTAATGAAAAACTGTTTTTT
CDR3aa: CASSAANEKLFF

abundance: few
v_gene: TRBV4-2
d_gene: TRBD2
j_gene: TRBJ2-7
CDR3nt: TGTGCCAGCAGCCAAGGACTAGCGTACACCTACGAGCAGTACTTC
CDR3aa: CASSQGLAYTYEQYF

abundance: many
v_gene: TRBV29-1
d_gene: .
j_gene: TRBJ2-7
CDR3nt: TGCAGCGTTGAGGGGCAAAGCTCCTACGAGCAGTACTTC
CDR3aa: CSVEGQSSYEQYF

abundance: many
v_gene: TRBV12-3/TRBV12-4
d_gene: TRBD1
j_gene: TRBJ1-1
CDR3nt: TGTGCCAGCAGTTCCCGGACAGGGAACACTGAAGCTTTCTTT
CDR3aa: CASSSRTGNTEAFF

abundance: many
v_gene: TRBV9
d_gene: .
j_gene: TRBJ1-2
CDR3nt: TGTGCCAGCGGCTACCCGGGGGGGGATGGTGGCTACACCTTC
CDR3aa: CASGYPGGDGGYTF

abundance: few
v_gene: TRBV5-1
d_gene: TRBD2
j_gene: TRBJ2-7
CDR3nt: TGCGCCAGCAGCTTACTAGCGGGTCCTACCTACGAGCAGTACTTC
CDR3aa: CASSLLAGPTYEQYF

abundance: few
v_gene: TRBV7-9
d_gene: TRBD1
j_gene: TRBJ1-1
CDR3nt: TGTGCCAGCAGCCCGTTGGGACAGCGGACTGAAGCTTTCTTT
CDR3aa: CASSPLGQRTEAFF

abundance: many
v_gene: TRBV7-2
d_gene: .
j_gene: TRBJ1-1
CDR3nt: TGTGCCAGCAGCTTCGGAGGTACCACTGAAGCTTTCTTT
CDR3aa: CASSFGGTTEAFF

abundance: many
v_gene: TRBV25-1
d_gene: .
j_gene: TRBJ1-3
CDR3nt: TGTGCCAGCAGTTTCGGAAACACCATATATTTT
CDR3aa: CASSFGNTIYF

abundance: many
v_gene: TRBV10-3
d_gene: .
j_gene: TRBJ2-2
CDR3nt: TGTGCCATCAGTTCAGGCTTCCCCGGGGAGCTGTTTTTT
CDR3aa: CAISSGFPGELFF

abundance: many
v_gene: TRBV12-5
d_gene: .
j_gene: TRBJ2-1
CDR3nt: TGTGCTAGTGGTTTGCCTGCGAGCGGAATCGGACATGAGCAGTTCTTC
CDR3aa: CASGLPASGIGHEQFF

abundance: many
v_gene: TRBV27
d_gene: .
j_gene: TRBJ2-1
CDR3nt: TGTGCCAGCAGGAGGGAGGCAGGAGAGTTCTTC
CDR3aa: CASRREAGEFF

abundance: many
v_gene: TRBV5-6
d_gene: TRBD1
j_gene: TRBJ1-1
CDR3nt: TGTGCCAGCAGCTTTTCGACAGGGGCTTTGACTGAAGCTTTCTTT
CDR3aa: CASSFSTGALTEAFF

abundance: .
v_gene: TRBV6-1
d_gene: TRBD2
j_gene: TRBJ2-7
CDR3nt: TGTGCCAGCAGTGCACCGGGACTAAGCTCCTACGAGCAGTACTTC
CDR3aa: CASSAPGLSSYEQYF

abundance: many
v_gene: TRBV20-1
d_gene: .
j_gene: TRBJ1-1
CDR3nt: TGCAGAGTAGGGCAGAACACTGAAGCTTTCTTT
CDR3aa: CRVGQNTEAFF

abundance: few
v_gene: TRBV2
d_gene: .
j_gene: TRBJ2-2
CDR3nt: TGTGCCAGTCTTTGGCCGGGAGTCGGAGGTTCCGGGGAGCTGTTTTTT
CDR3aa: CASLWPGVGGSGELFF

abundance: .
v_gene: TRBV6-1
d_gene: .
j_gene: TRBJ2-1
CDR3nt: TGTGCCAGCAGTGTGACTACCGACCTCTACAATGAGCAGTTCTTC
CDR3aa: CASSVTTDLYNEQFF

abundance: .
v_gene: TRBV7-9
d_gene: TRBD2
j_gene: TRBJ2-3
CDR3nt: TGTGCCAGCAGCTTCGAATACGGGAGGACGGGCCCAGATACGCAGTATTTT
CDR3aa: CASSFEYGRTGPDTQYF

abundance: .
v_gene: TRBV6-5
d_gene: .
j_gene: TRBJ2-7
CDR3nt: TGTGCCAGCAGTTACTTGGGGTCTAGCTCCTACGAGCAGTACTTC
CDR3aa: CASSYLGSSSYEQYF

abundance: .
v_gene: TRBV27
d_gene: .
j_gene: TRBJ2-3
CDR3nt: TGTGCCAGCAGTTTTGGGCGATCAGATACGCAGTATTTT
CDR3aa: CASSFGRSDTQYF

abundance: many
v_gene: TRBV5-1
d_gene: .
j_gene: TRBJ1-5
CDR3nt: TGCGCCAGCAGCAACGGAGATAGCAATCAGCCCCAGCATTTT
CDR3aa: CASSNGDSNQPQHF

abundance: many
v_gene: TRBV20-1
d_gene: .
j_gene: TRBJ2-1
CDR3nt: TGCAGTGTAAGAGAGCTCTACAATGAGCAGTTCTTC
CDR3aa: CSVRELYNEQFF

abundance: many
v_gene: TRBV9
d_gene: TRBD1
j_gene: TRBJ2-7
CDR3nt: TGTGCCAGCAGCGTAGAAGCCAGGACAGGGGCCGAGCAGTACTTC
CDR3aa: CASSVEARTGAEQYF

abundance: many
v_gene: TRBV27
d_gene: .
j_gene: TRBJ2-3
CDR3nt: TGTGCCAGCAGTTTTAGGCTGTCGCCGGATACGCAGTATTTT
CDR3aa: CASSFRLSPDTQYF

abundance: many
v_gene: TRBV7-9
d_gene: .
j_gene: TRBJ1-2
CDR3nt: TGTGCCAGCAGCTTCGCTTCAAATCAGAGGGCTAACTATGGCTACACCTTC
CDR3aa: CASSFASNQRANYGYTF

abundance: .
v_gene: TRBV6-1
d_gene: .
j_gene: TRBJ1-2
CDR3nt: TGTGCCAGCAGACCCCCGGGGGCACACTATGGCTACACCTTC
CDR3aa: CASRPPGAHYGYTF

abundance: many
v_gene: TRBV5-6
d_gene: .
j_gene: TRBJ1-1
CDR3nt: TGTGCCAGCAGCTTGGATCCTATTGGGCGGATGAACACTGAAGCTTTCTTT
CDR3aa: CASSLDPIGRMNTEAFF

abundance: many
v_gene: TRBV28
d_gene: .
j_gene: TRBJ2-3
CDR3nt: TGTGCCAGCAGTTTATTGTTTGGAGACCCAGGGCCAATTCCGGATACGCAGTATTTT
CDR3aa: CASSLLFGDPGPIPDTQYF

abundance: many
v_gene: TRBV20-1
d_gene: TRBD1
j_gene: TRBJ2-1
CDR3nt: TGCAGTGCTTCCCGCCGGGACAGGGCCTACAATGAGCAGTTCTTC
CDR3aa: CSASRRDRAYNEQFF

abundance: many
v_gene: TRBV7-8
d_gene: .
j_gene: TRBJ1-1
CDR3nt: TGTGCCAGCAGCCCCGGGGTAGACATGACCACTGAAGCTTTCTTT
CDR3aa: CASSPGVDMTTEAFF

abundance: many
v_gene: TRBV27
d_gene: .
j_gene: TRBJ2-7
CDR3nt: TGTGCCAGCAGTTTATCGACTGGGCCGTCCTACGAGCAGTACTTC
CDR3aa: CASSLSTGPSYEQYF

abundance: many
v_gene: TRBV10-3
d_gene: .
j_gene: TRBJ1-2
CDR3nt: TGTGCCACCGGGACGGAGTTACCGTATGGCTACACCTTC
CDR3aa: CATGTELPYGYTF

abundance: many
v_gene: TRBV10-3
d_gene: TRBD2
j_gene: TRBJ2-3
CDR3nt: TGTGCCATCACCGCCACTAGCGGGAGAGATACGCAGTATTTT
CDR3aa: CAITATSGRDTQYF

abundance: .
v_gene: TRBV7-9
d_gene: .
j_gene: TRBJ2-7
CDR3nt: TGTGCCAGCAGCCAGGTCAGGGGCGAGCAGTACTTC
CDR3aa: CASSQVRGEQYF

abundance: many
v_gene: TRBV7-8
d_gene: .
j_gene: TRBJ2-5
CDR3nt: TGTGCCAGCAGCAGCTTAGGGGCCTCTTGGATGGCCCAGTACTTC
CDR3aa: CASSSLGASWMAQYF

abundance: many
v_gene: TRBV20-1
d_gene: .
j_gene: TRBJ2-3
CDR3nt: TGCAGTGCGTCACAGGATTCCTCGGGAGATACGCAGTATTTT
CDR3aa: CSASQDSSGDTQYF

abundance: few
v_gene: TRBV20-1
d_gene: .
j_gene: TRBJ1-2
CDR3nt: TGCAGTGCTGATGGGGGGACTGGCTACACCTTC
CDR3aa: CSADGGTGYTF